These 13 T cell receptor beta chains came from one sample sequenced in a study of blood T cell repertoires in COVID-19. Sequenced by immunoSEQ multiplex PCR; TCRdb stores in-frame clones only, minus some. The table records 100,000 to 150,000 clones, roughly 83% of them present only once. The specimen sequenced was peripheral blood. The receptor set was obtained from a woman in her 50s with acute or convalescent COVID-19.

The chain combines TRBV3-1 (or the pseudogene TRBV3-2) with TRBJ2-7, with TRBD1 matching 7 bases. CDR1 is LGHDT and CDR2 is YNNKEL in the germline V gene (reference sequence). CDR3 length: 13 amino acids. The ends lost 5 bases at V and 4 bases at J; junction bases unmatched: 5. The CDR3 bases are TGTGCCAGCAGCATAGGACAGGCGTACGAGCAGTACTTC. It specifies CASSIGQAYEQYF.

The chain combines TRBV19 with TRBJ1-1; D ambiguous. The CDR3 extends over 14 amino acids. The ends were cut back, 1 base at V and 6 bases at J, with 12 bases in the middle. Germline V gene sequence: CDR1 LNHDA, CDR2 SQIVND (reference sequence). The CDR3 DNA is TGTGCCAGTAGTATAGGCCGCGGGTACCCTGAAGCTTTCTTT. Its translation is CASSIGRGYPEAFF.

The DNA for the CDR3 is TGTGCCAGCTCATCGTCTAGCGGGGGCTCAGATACGCAGTATTTT. Residues: CASSSSSGGSDTQYF. The chain links TRBV18 to TRBJ2-3; 10 bases are shared with TRBD2. The CDR3 runs 15 residues. J gave up 4 bases and V 5 bases, and 6 bases lay outside the gene matches. Germline CDR1 reads KGHSH; CDR2 reads LQKENI.

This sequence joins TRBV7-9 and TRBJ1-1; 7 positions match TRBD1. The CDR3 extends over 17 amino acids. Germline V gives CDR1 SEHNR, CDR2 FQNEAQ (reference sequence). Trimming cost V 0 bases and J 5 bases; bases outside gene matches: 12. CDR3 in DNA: TGTGCCAGCAGCTTAGCCGTTGTCGCAGGGGGTCGGACTGAAGCTTTCTTT. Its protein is CASSLAVVAGGRTEAFF.

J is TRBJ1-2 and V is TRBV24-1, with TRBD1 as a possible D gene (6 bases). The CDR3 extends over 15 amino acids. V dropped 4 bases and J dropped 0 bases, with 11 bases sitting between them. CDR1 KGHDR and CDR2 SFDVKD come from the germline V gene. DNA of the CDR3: TGTGCCACCAGTGAATCCGGGACACCTAACTATGGCTACACCTTC. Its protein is CATSESGTPNYGYTF.

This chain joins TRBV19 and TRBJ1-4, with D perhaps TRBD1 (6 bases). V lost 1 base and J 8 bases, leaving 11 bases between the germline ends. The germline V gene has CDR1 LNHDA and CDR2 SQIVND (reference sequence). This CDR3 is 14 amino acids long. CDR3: CASSIGSGTEKLFF. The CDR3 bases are TGTGCCAGTAGTATAGGCTCCGGGACAGAAAAACTGTTTTTT.

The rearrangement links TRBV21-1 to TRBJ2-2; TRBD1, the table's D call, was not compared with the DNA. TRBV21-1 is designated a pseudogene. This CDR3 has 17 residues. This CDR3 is CASSNIREPANTGELFF. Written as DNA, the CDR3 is TGTGCCAGCAGCAATATCAGGGAACCTGCGAACACCGGGGAGCTGTTTTTT.

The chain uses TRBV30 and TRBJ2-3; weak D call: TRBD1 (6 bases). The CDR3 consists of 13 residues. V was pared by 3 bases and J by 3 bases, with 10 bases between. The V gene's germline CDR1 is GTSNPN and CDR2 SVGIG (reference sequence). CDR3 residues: CAWSIQGTDTQYF. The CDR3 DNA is TGTGCCTGGAGCATACAGGGAACAGATACGCAGTATTTT.

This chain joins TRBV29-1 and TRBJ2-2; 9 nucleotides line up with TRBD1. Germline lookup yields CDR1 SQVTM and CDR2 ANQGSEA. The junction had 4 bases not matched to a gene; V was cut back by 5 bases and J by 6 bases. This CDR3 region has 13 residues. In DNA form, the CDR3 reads TGCAGCGTTCGGGACAGGGAGGCCGGGGAGCTGTTTTTT. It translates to CSVRDREAGELFF.

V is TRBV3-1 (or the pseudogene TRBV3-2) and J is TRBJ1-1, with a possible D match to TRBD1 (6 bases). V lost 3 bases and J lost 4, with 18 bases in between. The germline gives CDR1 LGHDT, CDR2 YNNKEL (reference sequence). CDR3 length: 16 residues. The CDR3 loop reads CASSHSLLRQATEAFF. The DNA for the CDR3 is TGTGCCAGCAGCCATTCCCTACTCCGACAGGCCACTGAAGCTTTCTTT.

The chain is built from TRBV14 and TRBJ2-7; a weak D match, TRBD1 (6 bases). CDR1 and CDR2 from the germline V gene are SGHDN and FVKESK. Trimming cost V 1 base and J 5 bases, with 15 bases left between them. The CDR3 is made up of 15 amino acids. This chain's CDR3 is CASSQGWGRSDEQYF. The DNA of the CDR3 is TGTGCCAGCAGCCAAGGTTGGGGGCGCAGTGACGAGCAGTACTTC.

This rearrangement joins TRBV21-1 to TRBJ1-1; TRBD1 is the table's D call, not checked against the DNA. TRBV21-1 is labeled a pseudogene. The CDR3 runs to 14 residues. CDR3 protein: CASSETGGNTEAFF. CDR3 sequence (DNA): TGTGCCAGCAGCGAGACAGGGGGGAACACTGAAGCTTTCTTT.

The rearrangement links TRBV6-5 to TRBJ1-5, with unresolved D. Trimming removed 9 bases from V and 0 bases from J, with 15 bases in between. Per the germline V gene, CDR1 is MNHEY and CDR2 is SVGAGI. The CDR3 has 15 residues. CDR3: CASKALLYSNQPQHF. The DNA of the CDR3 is TGTGCCAGTAAAGCCCTGCTCTATAGCAATCAGCCCCAGCATTTT.